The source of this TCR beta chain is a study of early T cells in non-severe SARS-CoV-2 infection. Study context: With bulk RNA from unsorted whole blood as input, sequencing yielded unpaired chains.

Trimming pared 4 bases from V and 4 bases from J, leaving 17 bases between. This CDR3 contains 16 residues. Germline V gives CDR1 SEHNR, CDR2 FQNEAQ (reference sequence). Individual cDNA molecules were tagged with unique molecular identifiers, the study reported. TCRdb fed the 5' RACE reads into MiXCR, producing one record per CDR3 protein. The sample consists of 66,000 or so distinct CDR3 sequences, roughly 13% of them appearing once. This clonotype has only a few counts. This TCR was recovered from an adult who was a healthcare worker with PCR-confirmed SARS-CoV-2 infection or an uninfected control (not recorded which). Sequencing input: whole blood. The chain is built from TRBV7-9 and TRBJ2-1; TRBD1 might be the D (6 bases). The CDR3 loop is CASSSRQKGGYNEQFF. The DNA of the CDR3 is TGTGCCAGCAGCTCCCGACAGAAAGGGGGTTACAATGAGCAGTTCTTC.